This T cell receptor beta chain comes out of a study of blood T cell repertoires in COVID-19. V lost 2 bases and J 1 base, leaving 8 bases between the germline ends. Germline CDR1 and CDR2: SGHVS and FQNEAQ. The CDR3 has 15 residues. TCRdb's copy holds only in-frame clones and misses some; the assay was immunoSEQ multiplex PCR. This sample has about 250,000 clones; around 90% occur once, and the top ten carry around 2.6%. Sequencing was performed on PBMCs or T cells enriched from blood (not recorded which). The sequence came from a woman younger than 45 with acute COVID-19. The J gene is TRBJ2-2, the V gene TRBV7-8, with D unresolved. The CDR3 here is CASSLINRNTGELFF. The CDR3 DNA reads TGTGCCAGCAGCTTAATCAACAGGAACACCGGGGAGCTGTTTTTT.